There are a few counts of the clone carrying this T cell receptor beta chain. Its target is not known. The data derive from a study of metastatic and nonmetastatic thyroid tumors. The overall study: Comparison of repertoires was carried out across blood and tumor or nodule tissue from malignant and benign thyroid patients. Study-level points and caveats: It was reported that TCR beta diversity was significantly higher in malignant thyroid tumors than benign nodules, in blood and tumor.

Each patient went into thyroid surgery without having received any treatment. The CDR3 has 14 residues. Trimming cost V 6 bases and J 3 bases, with 14 bases left between them. Per germline, CDR1 MNHEY and CDR2 SVGEGT. TCRdb ran MiXCR on the PCR reads. The sample has about 16,000 clones, about 35% seen once. The chain has TRBV6-2 or TRBV6-3 and TRBJ1-1, with D uncertain. The TCR sequence derives from a female donor with papillary thyroid cancer or a benign thyroid nodule (not recorded which). Some clones in this sample may be carry-over from other donors' samples. Sequences were obtained from tumor tissue. The CDR3 here is CASRRRSGDTEAFF. The DNA for the CDR3 is TGTGCCAGCAGGCGACGGAGTGGGGACACTGAAGCTTTCTTT.